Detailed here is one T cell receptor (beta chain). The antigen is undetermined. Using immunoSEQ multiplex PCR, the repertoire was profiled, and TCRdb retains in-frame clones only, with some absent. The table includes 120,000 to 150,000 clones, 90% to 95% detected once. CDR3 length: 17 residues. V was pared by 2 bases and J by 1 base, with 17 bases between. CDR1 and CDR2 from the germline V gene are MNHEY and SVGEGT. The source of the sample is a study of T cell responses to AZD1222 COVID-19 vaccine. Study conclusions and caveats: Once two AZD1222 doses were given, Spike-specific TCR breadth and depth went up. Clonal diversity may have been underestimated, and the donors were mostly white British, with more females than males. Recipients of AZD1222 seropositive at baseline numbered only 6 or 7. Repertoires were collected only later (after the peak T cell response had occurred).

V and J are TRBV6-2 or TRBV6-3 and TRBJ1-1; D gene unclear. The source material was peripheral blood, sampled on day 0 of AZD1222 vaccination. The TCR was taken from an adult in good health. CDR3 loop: CASSYPQRSSKNTEAFF. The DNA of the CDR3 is TGTGCCAGCAGTTACCCGCAACGCTCATCCAAGAACACTGAAGCTTTCTTT.